This TCR beta chain was captured by sequencing in a study of T cells in Graves' hyperthyroidism and ophthalmopathy. Trimming left V 3 bases short and J 7 bases short, with 15 bases between. This CDR3 has 14 residues. Germline V gene sequence: CDR1 DFQATT, CDR2 SNEGSKA (reference sequence). It was RNA transcripts that yielded the amplified TCR beta CDR3 regions. During a first-round RT-PCR of the TCR CDR3, the HTBI primer set was used. TCRdb re-called the multiplex PCR reads through MiXCR, storing one row per CDR3 protein. This sample has over 700,000 distinct CDR3 sequences, with about two fifths found just once.

V and J are TRBV20-1 and TRBJ1-4; D gene uncertain. The sample comprised blood. The TCR was taken from a young man with Graves' hyperthyroidism. CDR3 in amino acids: CSASGAGAGEKLFF. Here the CDR3 DNA reads TGCAGTGCTAGTGGAGCGGGAGCGGGTGAAAAACTGTTTTTT.